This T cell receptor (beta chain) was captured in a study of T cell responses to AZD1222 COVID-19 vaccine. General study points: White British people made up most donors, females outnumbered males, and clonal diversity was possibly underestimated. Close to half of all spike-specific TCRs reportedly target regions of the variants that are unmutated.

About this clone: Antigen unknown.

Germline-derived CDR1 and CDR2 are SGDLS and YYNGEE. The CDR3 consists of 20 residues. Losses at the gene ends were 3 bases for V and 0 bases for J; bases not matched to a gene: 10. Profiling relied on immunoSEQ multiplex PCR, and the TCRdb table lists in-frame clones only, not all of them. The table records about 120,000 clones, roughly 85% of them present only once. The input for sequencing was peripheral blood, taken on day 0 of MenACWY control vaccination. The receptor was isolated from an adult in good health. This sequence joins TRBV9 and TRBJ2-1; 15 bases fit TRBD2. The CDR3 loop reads CASSALVGTSGGPSYNEQFF. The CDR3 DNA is TGTGCCAGCAGCGCTCTGGTGGGGACTAGCGGGGGGCCCTCCTACAATGAGCAGTTCTTC.